This T cell receptor (beta chain) was identified in a study of beta chain features in type 1 diabetes (dated by TCRdb to the late 2010s). Concerning the study at large: Mean age, gender distribution, total cell number and subset yield did not differ between patients and healthy donors. A total of some 100,000,000 sorted cells were examined across all samples, and the number of cells per subset was strongly correlated with RNA yield. The study compared TCRB repertoires of sorted circulating CD4+ T cell subsets between recently diagnosed type 1 diabetes patients and matched healthy donors. Regulatory and stem cell-like memory subsets were isolated from only 8 patients and roughly eight healthy donors, whereas naive and central memory subsets came from all 30 or so donors. General conclusions and limits of the study: PCR might favor shorter templates, but patient and control samples were amplified and corrected together, so any skew would affect both groups equally. Because cDNA rather than genomic DNA was sequenced, highly expressing activated cells could have been over-represented, although no difference in activation and CD3 levels was found between groups. In all four CD4+ subsets, TCRB CDR3 length was moderately but significantly shorter in type 1 diabetes patients. Because small numbers of individuals were included in the HLA sub-analyses, any influence of HLA type on TCRB rearrangement was left unresolved. Naive, central memory and regulatory TCRB repertoires appeared to be more similar among patients than among healthy donors. Fewer insertions and more nucleotide deletions at VDJ recombination sites were observed in patients with type 1 diabetes, implying thymic rearrangement abnormalities.

All of the isolated RNA was reverse transcribed with the High Capacity cDNA Reverse Transcription Kit, so expressed TCRB transcripts were sequenced. Naive, central memory and regulatory T cell samples underwent deep immunoSEQ sequencing, averaging roughly 3.3 million total reads per sample. Sorted cells were lysed in RLT buffer, and RNA was extracted using DNase-treated RNeasy Micro or Mini kits according to cell number. To prevent cross-contamination, every cell subset was processed on its own, while patient and healthy donor samples were processed together. The immunoSEQ multiplex PCR was used to amplify TCRB sequences from cDNA, generating 87-bp fragments that spanned the CDR3 region. Sequencing of the amplicons was performed on the Illumina HiSeq platform. On the authors' methods: PCR bias was corrected computationally using synthetic template baselines, and reads within Hamming distance 2 were collapsed, with unmergeable singletons discarded. Reads were aligned to IMGT to assign V, D and J genes, CDR3 length, and insertions or deletions at six rearrangement sites. Within each subset, clonotype counts were normalized to sorted cell number, after which true diversity and Gini coefficients were computed with the tcR R package. The overlap coefficient, calculated on TCRB nucleotide sequences, was used to measure repertoire sharing. As stored in TCRdb, this immuneACCESS dataset retains in-frame rearrangements with V and J assigned. A fraction of the clones does not appear; measured against another copy, unresolved V genes explain less than half of the discrepancy, and the remainder lacks a known reason. V, J and clone size are taken as reported in that table, and D and trimming were inferred from the DNA itself. This sample is represented by 300,000 to 350,000 clones; 7% to 9% of them were singletons. The ten top clones hold around 0.44% of the sample.

The cysteine opens and the phenylalanine closes a CDR3 of 14 amino acids. The entry retains the CDR3 DNA only, 42 bases that are in frame from base 1. CDR1 and CDR2 are read off the germline V gene as MGHDK and SYGVNS. V loses 5 bases, J loses 0 bases, and the germline ends lie 11 bases apart. Each donor gave one peripheral blood draw, averaging approximately 110 mL, which was collected into heparinised tubes. Using a panel that included CD45RO, CCR7, CD25, CD127, CD95 and CD27, naive, central memory, regulatory and stem cell-like memory CD4+ T cells were sorted on a BD FACSAria II. Every sorted population had a purity above 95%. PBMCs were isolated immediately by Lymphoprep density gradient centrifugation and stained directly without culture. So that batch effects would be minimized, each experiment stained and sorted samples in pairs, pairing one healthy donor with one patient. This clone was counted at least ten times. It lacks a known antigen. Per-nucleotide qualities are absent, and no much larger clonotype sits a single base away.

The sequence came from a woman aged 18-29 years in good health. Recombination joined TRBV25-1 with TRBJ2-7; the D gene is perhaps TRBD1 or TRBD2, as each covers 5 bases. Sequencing was done on a sample of central memory CD4+ T cells from blood. The base sequence is TGTGCCAGCAGTCGGGCAGGGAGCTCCTACGAGCAGTACTTC. This encodes CASSRAGSSYEQYF.